These T cell receptor beta chains were read from a single sample in a study of blood T cell repertoires in COVID-19. Produced via immunoSEQ multiplex PCR; TCRdb's table is partial and in-frame only. The sample lists around 100,000 clones, 70% to 90% occurring once. The source material was peripheral blood. These receptors were obtained from a man between 40 and 49 years old with active or convalescent COVID-19. Both conserved end residues are part of each CDR3. A D gene is named only where the DNA matches it firmly. Not every row has a clone size; where given, it reads once, few, many or a size class.

v_gene: TRBV14; j_gene: TRBJ1-3; abundance: -; d_gene: TRBD1; CDR3aa: CASSRLGGQGNTIYF; CDR3nt: TGTGCCAGCAGCCGGTTGGGGGGACAGGGAAACACCATATATTTT
v_gene: TRBV5-1; j_gene: TRBJ2-3; abundance: once; d_gene: -; CDR3aa: CASSRAGLGGTDTQYF; CDR3nt: TGCGCCAGCAGCCGGGCAGGTCTCGGGGGCACAGATACGCAGTATTTT
v_gene: TRBV11-2; j_gene: TRBJ2-3; abundance: once; d_gene: -; CDR3aa: CASSFRQGPDTQYF; CDR3nt: TGTGCCAGCAGCTTCCGTCAGGGTCCAGATACGCAGTATTTT
v_gene: TRBV5-1; j_gene: TRBJ2-5; abundance: -; d_gene: -; CDR3aa: CASSFLGKETQYF; CDR3nt: TGCGCCAGCAGCTTTCTAGGAAAAGAGACCCAGTACTTC
v_gene: TRBV5-1; j_gene: TRBJ1-1; abundance: -; d_gene: -; CDR3aa: CASSLVGGRVNTEAFF; CDR3nt: TGCGCCAGCAGCTTGGTTGGGGGCAGGGTGAACACTGAAGCTTTCTTT
v_gene: TRBV9; j_gene: TRBJ2-2; abundance: -; d_gene: TRBD2; CDR3aa: CASSVGGLVGTGELFF; CDR3nt: TGTGCCAGCAGCGTAGGGGGACTAGTGGGCACCGGGGAGCTGTTTTTT
v_gene: TRBV24-1; j_gene: TRBJ2-5; abundance: -; d_gene: TRBD2; CDR3aa: CATSDSSRGGFETQYF; CDR3nt: TGTGCCACCAGTGATTCGTCGCGGGGGGGTTTTGAGACCCAGTACTTC
v_gene: TRBV18; j_gene: TRBJ2-2; abundance: -; d_gene: -; CDR3aa: CASSPRGSRNTGELFF; CDR3nt: TGTGCCAGCTCACCCCGAGGCTCACGGAACACCGGGGAGCTGTTTTTT
v_gene: TRBV7-2; j_gene: TRBJ2-7; abundance: -; d_gene: -; CDR3aa: CASSLVAGTTYEQYF; CDR3nt: TGTGCCAGCAGCTTAGTGGCTGGCACCACCTACGAGCAGTACTTC
v_gene: TRBV9; j_gene: TRBJ2-2; abundance: -; d_gene: -; CDR3aa: CASGGTNTGELFF; CDR3nt: TGTGCCAGCGGGGGGACCAACACCGGGGAGCTGTTTTTT
v_gene: TRBV12-3/TRBV12-4; j_gene: TRBJ2-7; abundance: -; d_gene: -; CDR3aa: CASSLAVEQYF; CDR3nt: TGTGCCAGCAGTTTGGCGGTCGAGCAGTACTTC
v_gene: TRBV6-6; j_gene: TRBJ2-7; abundance: -; d_gene: TRBD1; CDR3aa: CASTAGGGYEQYF; CDR3nt: TGTGCCAGCACCGCAGGGGGCGGTTACGAGCAGTACTTC
v_gene: TRBV6-6; j_gene: TRBJ1-4; abundance: few; d_gene: -; CDR3aa: CASRRGVGHIKNEKLFF; CDR3nt: TGTGCCAGCAGACGAGGGGTAGGACACATTAAGAATGAAAAACTGTTTTTT
v_gene: TRBV7-9; j_gene: TRBJ2-7; abundance: -; d_gene: -; CDR3aa: CASSLLTGSHEQYF; CDR3nt: TGTGCCAGCAGCTTACTAACAGGGTCCCACGAGCAGTACTTC
v_gene: TRBV23-1; j_gene: TRBJ1-4; abundance: -; d_gene: TRBD1; CDR3aa: CASSRTGDNEKLFF; CDR3nt: TGCGCCAGCAGTCGAACAGGGGATAATGAAAAACTGTTTTTT
v_gene: TRBV18; j_gene: TRBJ2-3; abundance: -; d_gene: TRBD1; CDR3aa: CASSQGQGSPDTQYF; CDR3nt: TGTGCCAGCTCACAGGGACAGGGGAGTCCAGATACGCAGTATTTT
v_gene: TRBV29-1; j_gene: TRBJ1-2; abundance: -; d_gene: -; CDR3aa: CSVRTAGEGYGYTF; CDR3nt: TGCAGCGTACGGACCGCAGGGGAAGGCTATGGCTACACCTTC
v_gene: TRBV7-2; j_gene: TRBJ2-3; abundance: -; d_gene: TRBD1; CDR3aa: CASSLMTGVDTQYF; CDR3nt: TGTGCCAGCAGCTTAATGACAGGGGTAGATACGCAGTATTTT